The 14 T cell receptor beta chains listed next were all sequenced from one sample in a study of shared clonotypes between healthy human individuals. Repertoires were generated with immunoSEQ multiplex PCR, while TCRdb's copy carries only in-frame clones and drops some. This repertoire shows 2,500,000 or so clones, around 90% found once; its top ten account for more than 0.35%. Sequenced material: naive CD4+ T cells from PBMCs. Noted subset: CD45RA+ positively selected. The receptors stem from a man between 18 and 29 years old in good health. Some clones in this sample may be carry-over from other donors' samples.

This rearrangement joins TRBV2 to TRBJ1-3; D is possibly TRBD1 (5 bases). Trimming stripped 4 bases from V and 0 bases from J, with 10 bases between. The CDR3 length is 15 residues. The germline gives CDR1 SNHLY, CDR2 FYNNEI. Here the CDR3 DNA reads TGTGCCAGCAGTGGGGGCAGCCTCTCTGGAAACACCATATATTTT. Translation gives CASSGGSLSGNTIYF.

In its sample, this clone was seen a few times. This sample includes further DNA sequences coding for the same CDR3. The gene calls are TRBV29-1 and TRBJ2-1; 7 bases agree with TRBD2. The CDR3 extends over 14 amino acids. The germline CDR1 and CDR2 sequences are SQVTM and ANQGSEA. Germline trimming cut 2 bases from V and 0 bases from J; bases unmatched to any gene: 1. For the CDR3, the DNA is TGCAGCGTTGAACGCGGGAGCTCCTACAATGAGCAGTTCTTC. Translated: CSVERGSSYNEQFF.

This rearrangement joins TRBV28 to TRBJ1-2, with D perhaps matching TRBD1 (6 bases). Germline loops: CDR1 MDHEN, CDR2 SYDVKM. V lost 7 bases to trimming and J lost 7 bases, with 25 bases between them. This CDR3 has 16 residues. CDR3 loop: CASTLSGISGARGYTF. CDR3 in DNA: TGTGCCAGCACCCTTAGCGGTATATCGGGGGCACGTGGCTACACCTTC.

This sequence joins TRBV4-3 and TRBJ2-3; 8 bases agree with TRBD1. The CDR3 extends over 16 amino acids. The V and J ends lost 3 bases and 5 bases, in that order; junction bases with no gene match: 10. CDR1 LGHNA and CDR2 YSLEER come from the germline V gene. CDR3 in amino acids: CASSQDTGGVRDTQYF. The DNA of the CDR3 is TGCGCCAGCAGCCAGGATACAGGGGGAGTCAGAGATACGCAGTATTTT.

Of note for this clone: Other DNA sequences of this sample code for an identical CDR3. J is TRBJ1-1 and V is TRBV5-4, with D maybe TRBD1 (6 bases). The CDR3 extends over 13 amino acids. Trimming took 4 bases from V and 4 from J, leaving 11 bases between them. The germline gives CDR1 SGHNT, CDR2 YYREEE (reference sequence). The DNA for the CDR3 is TGTGCCAGCAGCCTTACAGGGAGCACTGAAGCTTTCTTT. This gives the protein CASSLTGSTEAFF.

This clone was found once. The chain is built from TRBV9 and TRBJ2-5; D may be TRBD1 or TRBD2 (5 bases each). The CDR3 length is 15 residues. Germline-derived CDR1 and CDR2 are SGDLS and YYNGEE. V shed 4 bases and J shed 4 bases, with 17 bases lying between them. This chain's CDR3 is CASSPHQGEGETQYF. CDR3 DNA: TGTGCCAGCAGCCCGCACCAGGGAGAGGGAGAGACCCAGTACTTC.

The J gene is TRBJ1-3, the V gene TRBV28; no clear D gene. The V gene lost 7 bases and the J gene lost 0 bases, with 22 bases spanning the gap. This CDR3 is 18 amino acids long. CDR1 and CDR2 from the germline V gene are MDHEN and SYDVKM. The CDR3: CASIGFGAVVPSGNTIYF. The CDR3 coding sequence is TGTGCCAGCATTGGGTTTGGAGCGGTCGTACCCTCTGGAAACACCATATATTTT.

V gene TRBV19 combines with J gene TRBJ2-1; the D gene is possibly TRBD1 (6 bases). The CDR3 has 16 residues. The germline V gene has CDR1 LNHDA and CDR2 SQIVND (reference sequence). Trimming removed 6 bases at V and 8 bases at J, with 23 bases between. The CDR3 loop is CASSQLTGTTGHEQFF. CDR3 coding DNA: TGTGCCAGTAGCCAACTAACAGGGACCACCGGACATGAGCAGTTCTTC.

The chain has TRBV5-6 and TRBJ2-7; maybe TRBD2 (5 bases). CDR1 SGHDT and CDR2 YYEEEE come from the germline V gene. Between the trimmed V and J ends, which lost 2 bases and 6 bases, there was a span of 12 bases. The CDR3 runs to 13 residues. This CDR3 is CASSFLGETEQYF. CDR3 sequence (DNA): TGTGCCAGCAGCTTTCTTGGGGAGACCGAGCAGTACTTC.

The chain employs TRBV14 and TRBJ2-3, with a weak D call TRBD2 (6 bases). Trimming took off 4 bases at V and 3 bases at J, with 14 bases between the two ends. CDR3 length: 15 amino acids. Germline CDR1 reads SGHDN; CDR2 reads FVKESK. The CDR3 region is CASSPWRVGTDTQYF. The CDR3 nucleotides are TGTGCCAGCAGCCCGTGGAGGGTGGGGACAGATACGCAGTATTTT.

The chain carries TRBV2 and TRBJ2-5; D unresolved. Trimming removed 3 bases at V and 5 bases at J, with 16 bases between. Germline assignment: CDR1 SNHLY and CDR2 FYNNEI. The CDR3 has 15 residues. The chain's CDR3 is CASSDRTATRETQYF. CDR3 DNA: TGTGCCAGCAGTGATCGGACCGCCACAAGGGAGACCCAGTACTTC.

As DNA, the CDR3 is TGTGCCAGCAGCTTGACAGGGACGGCTAATGAAAAACTGTTTTTT. Protein sequence: CASSLTGTANEKLFF. V is TRBV7-3 and J is TRBJ1-4; TRBD1 aligns across 7 bases. J was trimmed by 3 bases and V by 3 bases; bases with no gene match: 4. This CDR3 is 15 amino acids long. The V gene's germline CDR1 is SGHTA and CDR2 FQGTGA.

The chain uses TRBV5-4 and TRBJ2-1; 11 nucleotides match TRBD2. J lost 2 bases, V lost 4 bases, and 5 bases had no gene match. The CDR3 spans 16 residues. The V gene's germline CDR1 is SGHNT and CDR2 YYREEE (reference sequence). CDR3 nucleotides: TGTGCCAGCAGCCCGGGACTAGCGGCTACCTACAATGAGCAGTTCTTC. Protein product: CASSPGLAATYNEQFF. The whole variable domain, remainder taken from reference TRBV5-4 and TRBJ2-1, is ETGVTQSPTHLIKTRGQQVTLRCSSQSGHNTVSWYQQALGQGPQFIFQYYREEENGRGNFPPRFSGLQFPNYSSELNVNALELDDSALYLCASSPGLAATYNEQFFGPGTRLTVL.

This clone was counted a single time. The rearrangement links TRBV11-2 to TRBJ1-4, with D perhaps matching TRBD1 (6 bases). V lost 4 bases and J 7 bases, leaving 19 bases between the germline ends. In germline, CDR1 is SGHAT, CDR2 FQNNGV. The CDR3 sequence is 16 residues long. CDR3 sequence reads: CASSSQQGGRGEKLFF. The CDR3 DNA is TGTGCCAGCAGCTCTCAACAGGGTGGAAGAGGTGAAAAACTGTTTTTT.